These 30 T cell receptor beta chains were sequenced from one sample in a study of T-cell memory formation after mild COVID-19. Via MiXCR, TCRdb re-called the 5' RACE reads, giving one row per CDR3 protein. The sample holds a few hundred thousand distinct CDR3 sequences; over 11% are singletons and the top ten take around a fifth. Sequencing was performed on PBMCs or a T cell subset sorted from them (not recorded which). The receptor set was obtained from a man between 18 and 35 years old who had mild COVID-19 (a few samples of this study predate the infection). Cell type and time point are not known.

The gene calls are TRBV2 and TRBJ1-6; TRBD1 aligns across 8 bases. V was pared by 6 bases and J by 5 bases, with 9 bases of the junction left unmatched. This CDR3 region has 16 residues. Germline V gene data show CDR1 as SNHLY and CDR2 as FYNNEI. The CDR3, as DNA: TGTGCCAGCAGACCCGACAGGGGTTCGGATAATTCACCCCTCCACTTT. Its translation: CASRPDRGSDNSPLHF. The whole variable domain, filled in from reference TRBV2 and TRBJ1-6, reads EPEVTQTPSHQVTQMGQEVILRCVPISNHLYFYWYRQILGQKVEFLVSFYNNEISEKSEIFDDQFSVERPDGSNFTLKIRSTKLEDSAMYFCASRPDRGSDNSPLHFGNGTRLTVT.

The genes are TRBV6-2 or TRBV6-3 and TRBJ1-5, with D hard to call. CDR1 MNHEY and CDR2 SVGEGT come from the germline V gene. Trimming left V 5 bases short and J 5 bases short, with 7 bases between. This CDR3 has 12 amino acids. CDR3 in DNA: TGTGCCAGCAGTCACGGGGATCAGCCCCAGCATTTT. Protein: CASSHGDQPQHF.

The chain links TRBV12-3 or TRBV12-4 to TRBJ1-1, with a tentative D call TRBD1 (6 bases). The CDR3 totals 14 residues. Trimming cost V 7 bases and J 0 bases, with 12 bases left between them. CDR3 nucleotides: TGTGCCAGCACCGGACAGCCCATGAACACTGAAGCTTTCTTT. Translating it yields CASTGQPMNTEAFF.

This clonotype was counted a few times. An end of the junction does not agree with germline; a read error may underlie this. The chain couples TRBV20-1 to TRBJ1-1, with D maybe TRBD1 (5 bases). This CDR3 has 14 residues. The germline V gene encodes CDR1 DFQATT and CDR2 SNEGSKA (reference sequence). The CDR3 spells CSARRVGGNTEAFF. Written as DNA, the CDR3 is TGCAGTGCTAGAAGGGTGGGGGGGAACACTGAAGCCTTCTTT.

For this clonotype: Germline is not matched at one junction end, which may reflect a read error. The chain carries TRBV7-9 and TRBJ1-2; D is perhaps TRBD1 (5 bases). The CDR3 has 13 amino acids. Germline values: CDR1 SEHNR, CDR2 FQNEAQ (reference sequence). As DNA, the CDR3 is TGTGCCAGCAGCTTATCCGGGACCGGCGTCCGCATCTTC. Protein product: CASSLSGTGVRIF.

This clonotype was recorded at least ten times. The chain recombines TRBV10-3 with TRBJ2-3; no definite D call. The germline CDR1 and CDR2 sequences are ENHRY and SYGVKD. CDR3 size: 14 residues. V lost 4 bases and J lost 10, with 18 bases in between. CDR3 loop: CAISARPRGEAQYF. Here the CDR3 DNA reads TGTGCCATCAGTGCGAGGCCCCGTGGCGAGGCGCAGTATTTT.

In its sample, this clonotype was seen a few times. The rearrangement links TRBV29-1 to TRBJ2-7; the D gene is possibly TRBD1 (6 bases). This CDR3 is 12 amino acids long. Per germline, CDR1 SQVTM and CDR2 ANQGSEA. Trimming took 6 bases from V and 4 from J, leaving 13 bases between them. CDR3 protein: CSVNAQGYEQYF. The CDR3 nucleotides are TGCAGCGTCAACGCACAGGGTTACGAGCAGTACTTC.

The chain combines TRBV9 with TRBJ1-2; D remains ambiguous. Germline lookup yields CDR1 SGDLS and CDR2 YYNGEE. The length of the CDR3 is 13 residues. With 5 bases removed from V and 0 bases from J, the gap between germline ends came to 8 bases. CDR3 sequence (DNA): TGTGCCAGCAGAGCCAGCGCTAACTATGGCTACACCTTC. Translation gives CASRASANYGYTF.

The chain uses TRBV4-3 and TRBJ2-3; the D gene is possibly TRBD1 (6 bases). V gave up 1 base and J gave up 9 bases, with 8 bases separating them. The CDR3 runs 12 residues. The germline V gene has CDR1 LGHNA and CDR2 YSLEER. The CDR3 DNA reads TGCGCCAGCAGCCAAGTACAGGGAACGCAGTATTTT. As protein: CASSQVQGTQYF.

A word on this clonotype: Given a much more abundant clone one base away, this may be a read error. The chain has TRBV7-8 and TRBJ1-4; D is undetermined. The CDR3 contains 12 residues. In germline, CDR1 is SGHVS, CDR2 FQNEAQ. Between the trimmed V and J ends, which lost 1 base and 4 bases, there was a span of 1 base. CDR3 nucleotide sequence: TGTGCCAGCAGCTTAGATAATGAAAAACTGTTTTTT. It codes for CASSLDNEKLFF.

The chain employs TRBV6-2 or TRBV6-3 and TRBJ2-7; no clear D gene. CDR3 length: 12 amino acids. V gave up 4 bases and J gave up 2 bases, with 6 bases separating them. Germline CDR1 reads MNHEY; CDR2 reads SVGEGT. In nucleotides, the CDR3 is TGTGCCAGCAGTTTCTCCGCCTACGAGCAGTACTTC. It translates to CASSFSAYEQYF.

This sequence joins TRBV6-1 and TRBJ1-5; 9 bases match TRBD1. V was clipped by 8 bases and J by 2 bases; unmatched bases: 22. Germline lookup yields CDR1 MNHNS and CDR2 SASEGT. This CDR3 has 20 amino acids. The CDR3 sequence: CASGPTTPGTGGEGNQPQHF. The DNA for the CDR3 is TGTGCCAGCGGCCCCACCACCCCAGGTACAGGGGGCGAGGGCAATCAGCCCCAGCATTTT.

V is TRBV21-1 and J is TRBJ2-1; the D call TRBD1 from the table was never checked on the DNA. TRBV21-1 is labeled a pseudogene. The CDR3 spans 13 residues. CDR3 coding DNA: TGTGCCAGCAGTAAGGACACAGGGAATGAGCAGTTCTTC. Translating it yields CASSKDTGNEQFF.

This clonotype was recorded many times. The J gene is TRBJ1-6, the V gene TRBV7-2; D is undetermined. The CDR3 sequence is 15 residues long. Germline values: CDR1 SGHTA, CDR2 FQGNSA. Trimming stripped 0 bases from V and 3 bases from J, with 6 bases between. As DNA, the CDR3 is TGTGCCAGCAGCTTAGCGCTGGTCTATAATTCACCCCTCCACTTT. The encoded protein is CASSLALVYNSPLHF.

This sequence joins TRBV5-1 and TRBJ2-7; D perhaps matches TRBD1 (7 bases). The V gene lost 6 bases and the J gene lost 1 base, with 14 bases spanning the gap. Germline V gene sequence: CDR1 SGHRS, CDR2 YFSETQ. This CDR3 region has 14 residues. Here the CDR3 reads CASTSGGSSYEQYF. DNA of the CDR3: TGCGCCAGCACCTCAGGGGGGTCATCCTACGAGCAGTACTTC.

On this clonotype: A junction boundary mismatches the germline segment, possibly from a read error. The chain recombines TRBV6-6 with TRBJ2-3; TRBD2 might be the D (7 bases). The CDR3 length is 14 residues. Germline assignment: CDR1 MNHNY and CDR2 SVGAGI (reference sequence). CDR3 DNA sequence: TGTGACAGCACTACGGGGGGCAGCACAGATACGCAGTATTTT. It encodes CDSTTGGSTDTQYF.

This clonotype was picked up many times. This chain uses TRBV6-5 with TRBJ1-6; tentative D call: TRBD1 (5 bases). This CDR3 is 15 amino acids long. Germline V gene data show CDR1 as MNHEY and CDR2 as SVGAGI. Trimming shortened V by 0 bases and J by 8 bases, and 11 bases separated the two germline ends. CDR3 residues: CASSYSRGRYSPLHF. CDR3 nucleotides: TGTGCCAGCAGTTACTCGAGGGGCAGGTATTCACCCCTCCACTTT.

This rearrangement joins TRBV28 to TRBJ2-2, with 9 positions matching TRBD1. The CDR3 runs to 14 residues. Germline values: CDR1 MDHEN, CDR2 SYDVKM. V trimming: 8 bases; J trimming: 6 bases; junction bases outside the gene matches: 7. The CDR3: CASFGQGRSGELFF. The CDR3 coding sequence is TGTGCCAGCTTTGGACAGGGGAGATCCGGGGAGCTGTTTTTT.

J is TRBJ2-5 and V is TRBV7-9; 7 bases line up with TRBD2. V lost 10 bases to trimming and J lost 1 base; unmatched junction nucleotides: 6. This CDR3 spans 13 amino acids. Germline CDR1 SEHNR, CDR2 FQNEAQ (reference sequence). The CDR3: CANSRGGQETQYF. In DNA form, the CDR3 reads TGTGCCAACTCGCGCGGGGGCCAAGAGACCCAGTACTTC.

Of note for this clonotype: At one boundary the junction diverges from the germline segment, which might be a read error. This sequence joins TRBV5-1 and TRBJ1-3, with 7 bases aligning to TRBD1. CDR1 and CDR2 from the germline V gene are SGHRS and YFSETQ. This CDR3 is 15 amino acids long. The DNA for the CDR3 is TGCGCCAGCAGGGTTTCAGGGGGGTCTGGAGACACCATATATTTT. It yields the protein CASRVSGGSGDTIYF.

V and J are TRBV7-9 and TRBJ2-5, with TRBD1 as a possible D gene (5 bases). The V and J ends lost 5 bases and 3 bases respectively, with 16 bases between them. The CDR3 runs to 15 residues. Germline V gene data show CDR1 as SEHNR and CDR2 as FQNEAQ (reference sequence). CDR3 sequence: CASSGARLQEETQYF. The CDR3 DNA follows: TGTGCCAGCAGCGGGGCAAGGTTACAGGAAGAGACCCAGTACTTC.

This clonotype was seen a few times. The genes are TRBV2 and TRBJ2-6; no reliable D call. The CDR3 has 15 amino acids. V was clipped by 2 bases and J by 2 bases, with 7 bases between them. Germline V gene lookup returns CDR1 SNHLY and CDR2 FYNNEI. The CDR3: CASSETRAGANVLTF. The CDR3 DNA follows: TGTGCCAGCAGTGAAACAAGGGCTGGGGCCAACGTCCTGACTTTC. Looking up the rest from reference TRBV2 and TRBJ2-6 gives the full variable domain: EPEVTQTPSHQVTQMGQEVILRCVPISNHLYFYWYRQILGQKVEFLVSFYNNEISEKSEIFDDQFSVERPDGSNFTLKIRSTKLEDSAMYFCASSETRAGANVLTFGAGSRLTVL.

This clonotype was counted at least ten times. The J gene is TRBJ2-3, the V gene TRBV7-6, with TRBD2 matching over 11 bases. Per germline, CDR1 SGHVS and CDR2 FNYEAQ. The CDR3 spans 18 residues. J lost 0 bases, V lost 1 base, and 6 bases had no gene match. CDR3 in DNA: TGTGCCAGCAGCTTAGATCCGGGACTAGCGGAGAGCACAGATACGCAGTATTTT. This sequence encodes CASSLDPGLAESTDTQYF.

The rearrangement links TRBV28 to TRBJ1-6; 10 bases match TRBD1. The length of the CDR3 is 15 residues. The ends lost 5 bases at V and 10 bases at J; junction bases unmatched: 8. The germline CDR1 and CDR2 sequences are MDHEN and SYDVKM. CDR3 sequence (DNA): TGTGCCAGCAGTAGCCCGGGACAGGGGTTATCACCCCTCCACTTT. It translates to CASSSPGQGLSPLHF.

This clonotype was observed a few times. The chain links TRBV6-1 to TRBJ2-1, with D hard to call. Between the trimmed V and J ends, which lost 1 base and 7 bases, there was a span of 2 bases. Germline CDR1 is MNHNS and CDR2 is SASEGT. The CDR3 is 11 amino acids. CDR3: CASSEVNEQFF. In DNA, the CDR3 is TGTGCCAGCAGTGAAGTGAATGAGCAGTTCTTC.

The chain carries TRBV7-9 and TRBJ2-3; 12 positions agree with TRBD2. V lost 5 bases to trimming and J lost 4 bases; unmatched junction nucleotides: 7. This CDR3 region has 16 residues. Germline assignment: CDR1 SEHNR and CDR2 FQNEAQ (reference sequence). The CDR3 loop is CASSPSSGGAADTQYF. CDR3 sequence (DNA): TGTGCCAGCAGCCCGTCTAGCGGGGGGGCCGCAGATACGCAGTATTTT. The whole variable domain, remainder taken from reference TRBV7-9 and TRBJ2-3, is DTGVSQNPRHKITKRGQNVTFRCDPISEHNRLYWYRQTLGQGPEFLTYFQNEAQLEKSRLLSDRFSAERPKGSFSTLEIQRTEQGDSAMYLCASSPSSGGAADTQYFGPGTRLTVL.

The V call is TRBV5-1, the J call TRBJ2-3; D possibly uses TRBD1 or TRBD2 (6 bases each). CDR1 is SGHRS and CDR2 is YFSETQ in the germline V gene. V was cut by 7 bases and J by 2 bases, with 14 bases left in between. This CDR3 is 14 amino acids long. The CDR3 DNA reads TGCGCCAGCGCCGCCGGGGGACACACAGATACGCAGTATTTT. Amino acid sequence: CASAAGGHTDTQYF.

The V and J genes are TRBV7-9 and TRBJ1-1; tentative D call: TRBD1 (6 bases). The CDR3 is 14 amino acids. In germline, CDR1 is SEHNR, CDR2 FQNEAQ (reference sequence). V lost 3 bases and J lost 1, with 9 bases in between. CDR3 residues: CASSLIGGNTEAFF. DNA for the CDR3: TGTGCCAGCAGCTTGATAGGGGGGAACACTGAAGCTTTCTTT. The full variable domain, its missing parts supplied by reference TRBV7-9 and TRBJ1-1, is DTGVSQNPRHKITKRGQNVTFRCDPISEHNRLYWYRQTLGQGPEFLTYFQNEAQLEKSRLLSDRFSAERPKGSFSTLEIQRTEQGDSAMYLCASSLIGGNTEAFFGQGTRLTVV.

This clonotype was seen more than once but under ten times. J is TRBJ1-2 and V is TRBV27, with TRBD1 identical over 9 bases. V lost 0 bases, J lost 7 bases, and 9 bases stayed unmatched. Looked up from germline, CDR1 is MNHEY and CDR2 is SMNVEV (reference sequence). CDR3 size: 16 residues. The CDR3 DNA is TGTGCCAGCAGTTTATCTCTACAGGGGGCGCTTACTGGCTACACCTTC. Translating gives CASSLSLQGALTGYTF.

There are a few counts of this clonotype. The chain uses TRBV12-3 or TRBV12-4 and TRBJ1-3; D is undetermined. Trimming took off 5 bases at V and 0 bases at J, with 11 bases between the two ends. The CDR3 totals 15 residues. In nucleotides, the CDR3 is TGTGCCAGCAGTCGAAAGGGCTCCTCTGGAAACACCATATATTTT. This gives the protein CASSRKGSSGNTIYF.